The 29 T cell receptor beta chains given below trace back to one sample, sequenced in a study of blood T cell repertoires in COVID-19. Only in-frame clones appear in the TCRdb table, and some are missing; sequencing was by immunoSEQ multiplex PCR. The table has 350,000 to 550,000 clones, around nine tenths seen once. The sequencing sample was made of PBMCs or T cells enriched from blood (not recorded which). Every receptor here comes from a woman under 30 with acute COVID-19.

The chain is built from TRBV28 and TRBJ1-5; unclear D gene. V shed 3 bases and J shed 4 bases, with 13 bases lying between them. Looked up from germline, CDR1 is MDHEN and CDR2 is SYDVKM. This CDR3 region has 15 residues. The CDR3 sequence is CASSLSPLQNQPQHF. The CDR3 DNA follows: TGTGCCAGCAGTTTGAGTCCTTTGCAAAATCAGCCCCAGCATTTT.

In its sample, this clone was seen once. The chain carries TRBV5-1 and TRBJ1-4, with 7 bases identical to TRBD1. J lost 0 bases, V lost 8 bases, and 7 bases had no gene match. The CDR3 totals 15 residues. Germline V CDR1 and CDR2: SGHRS, YFSETQ. This CDR3 reads CASTQGTATNEKLFF. The CDR3 DNA reads as TGCGCCAGTACCCAGGGGACAGCAACTAATGAAAAACTGTTTTTT.

Note on this clone: The sample contains more than one DNA sequence encoding this CDR3. The chain is built from TRBV27 and TRBJ2-7; 7 positions agree with TRBD2. The CDR3 has 14 amino acids. The V and J ends lost 3 bases and 0 bases, in that order; junction bases with no gene match: 2. The germline V gene has CDR1 MNHEY and CDR2 SMNVEV (reference sequence). The CDR3 coding sequence is TGTGCCAGCAGTTTCGGGGGGAGCTCCTACGAGCAGTACTTC. Protein sequence: CASSFGGSSYEQYF.

The V and J genes are TRBV3-1 (or the pseudogene TRBV3-2) and TRBJ1-2; possibly TRBD1 for D (5 bases). Germline V lookup: CDR1 LGHDT, CDR2 YNNKEL (reference sequence). The CDR3 consists of 13 residues. V lost 8 bases to trimming and J lost 3 bases, with 13 bases between them. This chain's CDR3 is CASREAGDYGYTF. The CDR3 region has the DNA TGTGCCAGCCGGGAGGCGGGGGACTATGGCTACACCTTC.

This chain links TRBV4-3 with TRBJ2-3; 8 bases fit TRBD2. The CDR3 runs to 16 residues. Germline loops: CDR1 LGHNA, CDR2 YSLEER. The V gene end was trimmed by 0 bases and the J gene end by 0 bases; junction bases not matched to a gene: 2. The CDR3 reads CASSQEIAGSTDTQYF. The DNA for the CDR3 is TGCGCCAGCAGCCAAGAGATAGCGGGAAGCACAGATACGCAGTATTTT.

This clone has just one count. This chain uses TRBV3-1 (or the pseudogene TRBV3-2) with TRBJ2-3, with D possibly being TRBD2 (6 bases). Deletions cut 1 base from V and 2 bases from J, with 10 bases between. The germline gives CDR1 LGHDT, CDR2 YNNKEL (reference sequence). CDR3 length: 15 residues. In nucleotides, the CDR3 is TGTGCCAGCAGCCAAGCGGGGACTTCCACAGATACGCAGTATTTT. Translation gives CASSQAGTSTDTQYF.

The chain joins TRBV6-2 or TRBV6-3 to TRBJ2-3, with 8 bases that match TRBD1. The germline CDR1 and CDR2 sequences are MNHEY and SVGEGT. V gave up 6 bases and J gave up 2 bases; unmatched junction bases: 4. The CDR3 loop spans 14 amino acids. The CDR3 is CASSPRGPTDTQYF. The CDR3 region has the DNA TGTGCCAGCAGCCCCAGGGGGCCCACAGATACGCAGTATTTT.

The rearrangement uses TRBV30 and TRBJ2-7; 9 nucleotides match TRBD2. The V segment lost 1 base and the J segment 2 bases; nucleotides outside the gene matches: 3. The CDR3 is made up of 14 amino acids. Germline assignment: CDR1 GTSNPN and CDR2 SVGIG (reference sequence). DNA of the CDR3: TGTGCCTGGAGTGGCGGGAGGGCCGCCTACGAGCAGTACTTC. It is translated as CAWSGGRAAYEQYF.

The rearrangement links TRBV20-1 to TRBJ1-1, with 7 bases identical to TRBD1. Germline values: CDR1 DFQATT, CDR2 SNEGSKA (reference sequence). The V and J ends lost 8 bases and 4 bases, in that order; junction bases with no gene match: 4. This CDR3 spans 11 amino acids. The CDR3: CSTSGGTEAFF. In DNA, the CDR3 is TGCAGTACATCAGGGGGCACTGAAGCTTTCTTT.

The V call is TRBV7-9, the J call TRBJ2-1; perhaps TRBD1 as D (5 bases). Germline assignment: CDR1 SEHNR and CDR2 FQNEAQ (reference sequence). Trimming stripped 1 base from V and 6 bases from J, with 7 bases between. This CDR3 has 13 amino acids. CDR3 in amino acids: CASSLGQRNEQFF. Here the CDR3 DNA reads TGTGCCAGCAGCTTAGGACAGCGCAATGAGCAGTTCTTC. Based on the CDR3 plus reference TRBV7-9 and TRBJ2-1, the full variable domain is DTGVSQNPRHKITKRGQNVTFRCDPISEHNRLYWYRQTLGQGPEFLTYFQNEAQLEKSRLLSDRFSAERPKGSFSTLEIQRTEQGDSAMYLCASSLGQRNEQFFGPGTRLTVL.

This chain connects TRBV3-1 (or the pseudogene TRBV3-2) to TRBJ1-2; 9 bases line up with TRBD1. J gave up 8 bases and V 4 bases, and 17 bases lay outside the gene matches. Germline-derived CDR1 and CDR2 are LGHDT and YNNKEL (reference sequence). The CDR3 runs 17 residues. For the CDR3, the DNA is TGTGCCAGCAGCCCACAATGGCCGGTACAGGGGGCGGGCGGCTACACCTTC. It yields the protein CASSPQWPVQGAGGYTF.

The V call is TRBV7-9, the J call TRBJ1-2, with 7 bases matching TRBD1. This CDR3 spans 15 amino acids. CDR1 and CDR2 from the germline V gene are SEHNR and FQNEAQ (reference sequence). The ends lost 4 bases at V and 5 bases at J; junction bases unmatched: 10. The CDR3 loop is CASSSIDRDDYGYTF. DNA of the CDR3: TGTGCCAGCAGCTCGATTGACAGGGATGATTATGGCTACACCTTC.

This clone occurred once. This CDR3 is CASSSPLAETQFF. The CDR3 coding sequence is TGTGCCAGCAGCTCACCACTAGCGGAGACTCAGTTCTTC. The chain is built from TRBV7-2 and TRBJ2-1; 8 bases match TRBD2. Germline V gene data show CDR1 as SGHTA and CDR2 as FQGNSA. V lost 4 bases, J lost 13 bases, and 9 bases stayed unmatched. The CDR3 runs to 13 residues.

This clone was observed once. The chain is built from TRBV5-6 and TRBJ2-7; D unresolved. Germline CDR1 SGHDT, CDR2 YYEEEE. The CDR3 totals 16 residues. V shed 1 base and J shed 0 bases, with 14 bases lying between them. CDR3 sequence (DNA): TGTGCCAGCAGCTTGTGGGCCAGGTCTCCCTCCTACGAGCAGTACTTC. Its translation is CASSLWARSPSYEQYF.

The chain employs TRBV15 and TRBJ2-7; 9 nucleotides match TRBD1. Germline V lookup: CDR1 LNHNV, CDR2 YYDKDF (reference sequence). Germline trimming cut 5 bases from V and 6 bases from J; bases unmatched to any gene: 8. CDR3 length: 14 residues. As DNA, the CDR3 is TGTGCCACCAGCCGGACCACAGGGGGCTCCGAGCAGTACTTC. This sequence encodes CATSRTTGGSEQYF.

The CDR3 protein is CASSPNSGPYEQYF. The CDR3 DNA follows: TGTGCCAGCAGCCCAAACAGCGGACCCTACGAGCAGTACTTC. The chain recombines TRBV7-2 with TRBJ2-7, with a possible D match to TRBD2 (5 bases). This CDR3 has 14 amino acids. V was trimmed by 5 bases and J by 2 bases, leaving 13 bases between them. CDR1 is SGHTA and CDR2 is FQGNSA in the germline V gene.

V gene TRBV9 combines with J gene TRBJ2-1; 9 nucleotides match TRBD2. Germline V gene lookup returns CDR1 SGDLS and CDR2 YYNGEE. V gave up 0 bases and J gave up 10 bases; unmatched junction bases: 11. The CDR3 runs 16 residues. The CDR3: CASSVGSRGGAGEQFF. CDR3 in DNA: TGTGCCAGCAGCGTAGGCAGCCGCGGGGGGGCTGGCGAGCAGTTCTTC. The variable domain in full, completed from reference TRBV9 and TRBJ2-1, reads DSGVTQTPKHLITATGQRVTLRCSPRSGDLSVYWYQQSLDQGLQFLIQYYNGEERAKGNILERFSAQQFPDLHSELNLSSLELGDSALYFCASSVGSRGGAGEQFFGPGTRLTVL.

V and J are TRBV28 and TRBJ1-5; D remains ambiguous. This CDR3 spans 14 amino acids. V lost 7 bases and J lost 7, with 17 bases in between. Looked up from germline, CDR1 is MDHEN and CDR2 is SYDVKM. The CDR3 reads CASTETQETQPQHF. The CDR3 DNA reads as TGTGCCAGCACCGAGACGCAGGAAACCCAGCCCCAGCATTTT. Combining the CDR3 with reference TRBV28 and TRBJ1-5 gives the whole variable domain DVKVTQSSRYLVKRTGEKVFLECVQDMDHENMFWYRQDPGLGLRLIYFSYDVKMKEKGDIPEGYSVSREKKERFSLILESASTNQTSMYLCASTETQETQPQHFGDGTRLSIL.

The rearrangement joins TRBV3-1 (or the pseudogene TRBV3-2) to TRBJ2-7; D is perhaps TRBD2 (5 bases). Germline assignment: CDR1 LGHDT and CDR2 YNNKEL (reference sequence). The CDR3 extends over 13 amino acids. Trimming removed 5 bases at V and 5 bases at J, with 13 bases between. CDR3 nucleotide sequence: TGTGCCAGCAGCAATCTGAGGGTTAACGAGCAGTACTTC. It encodes CASSNLRVNEQYF.

V and J are TRBV13 and TRBJ2-1; 9 bases agree with TRBD2. Germline V lookup: CDR1 PRHDT, CDR2 FYEKMQ (reference sequence). The CDR3 consists of 16 residues. With V trimmed by 5 bases and J by 3 bases, 8 bases remained unmatched. CDR3 DNA: TGTGCCAGCAGCCATTCGACTAGCGGCTACTACAATGAGCAGTTCTTC. This encodes CASSHSTSGYYNEQFF.

The chain joins TRBV7-6 to TRBJ2-2, with TRBD2 matching over 10 bases. Germline V gene lookup returns CDR1 SGHVS and CDR2 FNYEAQ. The CDR3 has 19 amino acids. The V gene end was trimmed by 7 bases and the J gene end by 3 bases; junction bases not matched to a gene: 17. The CDR3 reads CASTPTTRRLAGDTGELFF. For the CDR3, the DNA is TGTGCCAGCACCCCAACGACTAGACGGCTAGCGGGAGACACCGGGGAGCTGTTTTTT.

The chain uses TRBV12-5 and TRBJ2-2; D is perhaps TRBD2 (5 bases). This CDR3 contains 14 residues. Trimming took 11 bases from V and 3 from J, leaving 16 bases between them. In germline, CDR1 is LGHNT, CDR2 FRNRAP. DNA of the CDR3: TGTGCTTCCCTCCCCGGGATCGACACCGGGGAGCTGTTTTTT. Translation: CASLPGIDTGELFF. The variable domain in full, with the rest retrieved from reference TRBV12-5 and TRBJ2-2, is DARVTQTPRHKVTEMGQEVTMRCQPILGHNTVFWYRQTMMQGLELLAYFRNRAPLDDSGMPKDRFSAEMPDATLATLKIQPSEPRDSAVYFCASLPGIDTGELFFGEGSRLTVL.

The chain links TRBV7-9 to TRBJ1-6; perhaps TRBD1 as D (6 bases). CDR3 length equals 16 residues. V dropped 1 base and J dropped 3 bases, with 10 bases sitting between them. CDR1 SEHNR and CDR2 FQNEAQ come from the germline V gene (reference sequence). Written as DNA, the CDR3 is TGTGCCAGCAGCTTAGACGGCAGGGGCTATAATTCACCCCTCCACTTT. Translation: CASSLDGRGYNSPLHF.

The chain combines TRBV20-1 with TRBJ2-7, with 8 bases fitting TRBD1. CDR3 length: 11 residues. Trimming at V came to 6 bases and at J to 5 bases, leaving 3 bases not matched to a gene. CDR1 DFQATT and CDR2 SNEGSKA come from the germline V gene (reference sequence). In nucleotides, the CDR3 is TGCAGTGCCAGGGGGCTCAACGAGCAGTACTTC. Its translation: CSARGLNEQYF.

This chain uses TRBV29-1 with TRBJ2-5; 7 bases line up with TRBD2. This CDR3 has 13 residues. V dropped 4 bases and J dropped 3; count of bases not matched to a gene: 5. The V gene's germline CDR1 is SQVTM and CDR2 ANQGSEA. The CDR3 bases are TGCAGCGTTGTAAGTGGGGGGGAAGAGACCCAGTACTTC. Translated: CSVVSGGEETQYF. The entire variable domain, with the rest obtained from reference TRBV29-1 and TRBJ2-5, is as follows: SAVISQKPSRDICQRGTSLTIQCQVDSQVTMMFWYRQQPGQSLTLIATANQGSEATYESGFVIDKFPISRPNLTFSTLTVSNMSPEDSSIYLCSVVSGGEETQYFGPGTRLLVL.

The rearrangement uses TRBV6-2 or TRBV6-3 and TRBJ1-1; 9 nucleotides line up with TRBD1. Germline CDR1 MNHEY, CDR2 SVGEGT. Unmatched junction bases numbered 1, after V lost 4 bases and J lost 1 base. CDR3 length: 14 residues. The CDR3 nucleotides read TGTGCCAGCAGTTGGGGACAGGGGAACACTGAAGCTTTCTTT. Translation gives CASSWGQGNTEAFF.

The rearrangement uses TRBV5-6 and TRBJ2-7; maybe TRBD1 (7 bases). The V end was cut by 4 bases, the J end by 3 bases, with 11 bases between. CDR1 and CDR2 (germline): SGHDT, YYEEEE. The CDR3 runs to 13 residues. CDR3 amino acids: CASSRQGGYEQYF. The CDR3 coding sequence is TGTGCCAGCAGCCGACAGGGAGGCTACGAGCAGTACTTC.

The gene calls are TRBV9 and TRBJ2-2, with 12 nucleotides matching TRBD2. CDR3 length: 19 residues. Germline V gene lookup returns CDR1 SGDLS and CDR2 YYNGEE. The J segment lost 1 base and the V segment lost 3 bases, leaving 10 bases of the junction unmatched. As DNA, the CDR3 is TGTGCCAGCAGCGGTGGACTAGCGGGACGCGGTCGGAACACCGGGGAGCTGTTTTTT. It yields the protein CASSGGLAGRGRNTGELFF.

V gene TRBV5-4 combines with J gene TRBJ1-2, with 7 nucleotides matching TRBD1. Per the germline V gene, CDR1 is SGHNT and CDR2 is YYREEE (reference sequence). The CDR3 length is 15 residues. V was clipped by 4 bases and J by 2 bases; unmatched bases: 8. The CDR3 DNA is TGTGCCAGCAGCCCCCAGGGGGTCGGAAACTATGGCTACACCTTC. Encoded protein: CASSPQGVGNYGYTF.